The 24 T cell receptor beta chains below come from one sample, sequenced in a study of radiation and T cells in renal cell carcinoma (dated by TCRdb to 2018 to 2021). Receptor amplification or capture employed the immunoSEQ multiplex PCR assay. TCRdb obtained this table from immuneACCESS and retained in-frame rearrangements with V and J assigned. These tables miss some clones; where compared with another copy, unresolved V genes account for less than half of the shortfall, and the remainder is unexplained. In all, the sample holds 150,000 or so clones, and around 89% of those were seen once. The ten largest account for about 11% of the sample. Read against the paper, the sample's time point label means: blood 4 weeks post-SBRT, at nephrectomy. What the treatment or condition label conveys for this sample: 15 Gy SBRT to primary tumor, nephrectomy 4 weeks later. Sample: blood, taken from a patient whose treatment included radiotherapy and nephrectomy. All receptors come from a woman aged 50 to 60 with renal cell carcinoma.

The V gene is TRBV7-9, the J gene TRBJ1-2, with TRBD1 as a possible D gene (5 bases). Trimming left V 1 base short and J 8 bases short, with 20 bases between. CDR1 is SEHNR and CDR2 is FQNEAQ in the germline V gene (reference sequence). The length of the CDR3 is 16 residues. This chain's CDR3 is CASSLDAVLKGSGYTF. Here the CDR3 DNA reads TGTGCCAGCAGCTTAGACGCAGTCCTAAAGGGGTCGGGCTACACCTTC.

This clone was seen a single time. This rearrangement joins TRBV15 to TRBJ2-5; either TRBD1 or TRBD2 may fit D (5 bases each). V was cut by 2 bases and J by 4 bases, with 17 bases left in between. Germline assignment: CDR1 LNHNV and CDR2 YYDKDF (reference sequence). The CDR3 length is 16 residues. The CDR3: CATSRLKGPPGETQYF. CDR3 nucleotide sequence: TGTGCCACCAGCAGACTTAAGGGACCACCAGGAGAGACCCAGTACTTC.

This clone was recorded once. This rearrangement joins TRBV10-1 to TRBJ2-7; weak D call: TRBD1 (5 bases). The germline gives CDR1 WNHNN, CDR2 SYGVQD (reference sequence). V was clipped by 2 bases and J by 2 bases, with 10 bases between them. CDR3 length equals 14 residues. The CDR3 reads CASSEGQGPYEQYF. In DNA, the CDR3 is TGCGCCAGCAGTGAGGGTCAGGGTCCCTACGAGCAGTACTTC.

This clone was found once. DNA of the CDR3: TGTGCCAGCAGTTTTCTAGATACGCAGTATTTT. It translates to CASSFLDTQYF. This chain links TRBV6-5 with TRBJ2-3; D not certain. CDR3 length: 11 residues. Germline CDR1 and CDR2: MNHEY and SVGAGI. The V end was cut by 4 bases, the J end by 5 bases, with 4 bases between.

The V and J genes are TRBV5-1 and TRBJ1-2; 9 bases match TRBD1. Germline trimming cut 7 bases from V and 4 bases from J; bases unmatched to any gene: 5. Per the germline V gene, CDR1 is SGHRS and CDR2 is YFSETQ. The CDR3 extends over 13 amino acids. This CDR3 reads CASGGQGPYGYTF. CDR3 nucleotides: TGCGCCAGCGGGGGACAGGGCCCCTATGGCTACACCTTC.

This chain links TRBV25-1 with TRBJ2-5; D is perhaps TRBD1 (6 bases). The V end lost 1 base, the J end lost 5 bases, and 17 bases lay between the germline ends. CDR1 and CDR2 from the germline V gene are MGHDK and SYGVNS. The CDR3 has 16 residues. The CDR3 coding sequence is TGTGCCAGCAGTGAATCGGGACAACCCAGGGGTGAGACCCAGTACTTC. Translated, it gives CASSESGQPRGETQYF.

The CDR3 DNA sequence: TGTGCCAGTTGGGCGGGGACAGGGGATTACAATGAGCAGTTCTTC. It encodes CASWAGTGDYNEQFF. The chain carries TRBV6-1 and TRBJ2-1, with 10 bases fitting TRBD1. The CDR3 is 15 amino acids. V gave up 9 bases and J gave up 4 bases; unmatched junction bases: 9. Germline V gene data show CDR1 as MNHNS and CDR2 as SASEGT.

The V and J genes are TRBV23-1 and TRBJ1-5; D gene uncertain. TRBV23-1 is annotated as an ORF whose role is uncertain. Trimming took 4 bases from V and 3 from J, leaving 16 bases between them. CDR3 length equals 16 residues. CDR3 in amino acids: CASSPPGMFANQPQHF. The CDR3 DNA reads as TGCGCCAGCAGTCCCCCTGGTATGTTCGCCAATCAGCCCCAGCATTTT.

About this clone itself: Other DNA sequences in this sample translate to the same CDR3. This chain links TRBV6-6 with TRBJ2-7, with 9 bases lining up with TRBD1. CDR3 size: 12 residues. With V trimmed by 4 bases and J by 5 bases, 0 bases remained unmatched. Germline V lookup: CDR1 MNHNY, CDR2 SVGAGI (reference sequence). CDR3 sequence (DNA): TGTGCCAGCAGTTGGACAGGGGACGAGCAGTACTTC. This codes for CASSWTGDEQYF.

This clone was observed a handful of times. V gene TRBV18 combines with J gene TRBJ1-3; maybe TRBD1 (6 bases). V lost 3 bases to trimming and J lost 4 bases, with 13 bases between them. Germline CDR1 KGHSH, CDR2 LQKENI. This CDR3 has 15 amino acids. The CDR3 region has the DNA TGTGCCAGCTCACCGAGGACAGTGGAAGGAAACACCATATATTTT. This sequence encodes CASSPRTVEGNTIYF.

The rearrangement links TRBV20-1 to TRBJ2-7; D remains unclear. Per the germline V gene, CDR1 is DFQATT and CDR2 is SNEGSKA (reference sequence). This CDR3 spans 10 amino acids. V dropped 5 bases and J dropped 3 bases, with 5 bases sitting between them. CDR3 DNA sequence: TGCAGTGCTCCCCACTACGAGCAGTACTTC. Its protein is CSAPHYEQYF.

V gene TRBV5-5 combines with J gene TRBJ1-5; D gene ambiguous. This CDR3 contains 16 residues. Germline assignment: CDR1 SGHKS and CDR2 YYEKEE (reference sequence). V gave up 0 bases and J gave up 0 bases, with 10 bases separating them. CDR3: CASSLEAAPSNQPQHF. The CDR3 nucleotides read TGTGCCAGCAGCTTGGAGGCAGCCCCTAGCAATCAGCCCCAGCATTTT.

V usage is TRBV6-5 and J usage is TRBJ2-7, with 8 bases that match TRBD1. CDR1 is MNHEY and CDR2 is SVGAGI in the germline V gene. V dropped 0 bases and J dropped 6; count of bases not matched to a gene: 7. CDR3 length: 15 residues. CDR3 sequence reads: CASSYSRTGLGEQYF. CDR3 DNA sequence: TGTGCCAGCAGTTACTCGAGGACAGGGCTTGGCGAGCAGTACTTC.

In DNA, the CDR3 is TGCGCCAGCAGCCAAAGGCTAGCGGTCGGGGGCAATGAGCAGTTCTTC. This sequence encodes CASSQRLAVGGNEQFF. The V and J genes are TRBV4-1 and TRBJ2-1, with 7 bases that match TRBD2. The germline CDR1 and CDR2 sequences are MGHRA and YSYEKL. This CDR3 region has 16 residues. V shed 2 bases and J 6 bases; nucleotides not matched to a gene: 10.

The gene calls are TRBV19 and TRBJ2-1; D not certain. Trimming left V 11 bases short and J 3 bases short, with 11 bases between. The CDR3 is made up of 12 amino acids. The germline gives CDR1 LNHDA, CDR2 SQIVND (reference sequence). This CDR3 reads CASLSGYNEQFF. The CDR3 DNA sequence: TGTGCCTCCCTGTCCGGCTACAATGAGCAGTTCTTC.

The J gene is TRBJ1-5, the V gene TRBV7-2; 8 positions match TRBD1. The CDR3 totals 15 residues. Germline loops: CDR1 SGHTA, CDR2 FQGNSA. The V gene end was trimmed by 5 bases and the J gene end by 7 bases; junction bases not matched to a gene: 10. CDR3 loop: CASSTRTGSSQPQHF. Here the CDR3 DNA reads TGTGCCAGCAGCACCAGGACAGGGTCAAGCCAGCCCCAGCATTTT.

The table lists this clone with a few counts. The chain links TRBV2 to TRBJ1-1; D may be TRBD1 (6 bases). In germline, CDR1 is SNHLY, CDR2 FYNNEI. CDR3 length equals 14 residues. Trimming removed 6 bases at V and 2 bases at J, with 13 bases between. The CDR3 loop reads CASRPGHPNTEAFF. As DNA, the CDR3 is TGTGCCAGCAGGCCGGGACATCCAAACACTGAAGCTTTCTTT.

V gene TRBV4-1 combines with J gene TRBJ1-1, with 7 bases lining up with TRBD1. V trimming: 4 bases; J trimming: 6 bases; junction bases outside the gene matches: 8. The CDR3 is 14 amino acids. CDR1 and CDR2 from the germline V gene are MGHRA and YSYEKL. Here the CDR3 reads CASSPSRQGPEAFF. CDR3 in DNA: TGCGCCAGCAGCCCGTCCCGACAGGGTCCTGAAGCTTTCTTT.

The rearrangement links TRBV29-1 to TRBJ1-5; possibly TRBD1 for D (6 bases). With 6 bases removed from V and 6 bases from J, the gap between germline ends came to 15 bases. Germline values: CDR1 SQVTM, CDR2 ANQGSEA. The CDR3 is 13 amino acids. In DNA form, the CDR3 reads TGCAGCGTCGGCAGGGGCAATGGTCAGCCCCAGCATTTT. Its translation: CSVGRGNGQPQHF.

The rearrangement joins TRBV11-3 to TRBJ2-7, with TRBD2 matching 13 bases. This CDR3 region has 18 residues. V lost 1 base, J lost 4 bases, and 10 bases stayed unmatched. The germline CDR1 and CDR2 sequences are SGHNT and YENEEA. The CDR3 is CASSLGKRGLAGPYEQYF. For the CDR3, the DNA is TGTGCCAGCAGCTTAGGGAAGAGGGGACTAGCGGGACCATACGAGCAGTACTTC.

The J gene is TRBJ2-5, the V gene TRBV19, with 13 bases fitting TRBD2. Germline V gene sequence: CDR1 LNHDA, CDR2 SQIVND (reference sequence). The CDR3 runs to 15 residues. The V and J ends lost 6 bases and 5 bases, in that order; junction bases with no gene match: 6. The CDR3 nucleotides are TGTGCCAGTAGCCCCGGGACTAGCGGGGCGGAGACCCAGTACTTC. Its protein is CASSPGTSGAETQYF.

V usage is TRBV7-9 and J usage is TRBJ1-6; 8 nucleotides line up with TRBD1. V shed 1 base and J 5 bases; nucleotides not matched to a gene: 4. The germline V gene encodes CDR1 SEHNR and CDR2 FQNEAQ (reference sequence). The CDR3 contains 16 residues. CDR3 coding DNA: TGTGCCAGCAGCTTAGTTCCAGGGGGCGATAATTCACCCCTCCACTTT. Translating it yields CASSLVPGGDNSPLHF.

The rearrangement uses TRBV18 and TRBJ2-3; 11 nucleotides agree with TRBD1. V gave up 3 bases and J gave up 1 base; unmatched junction bases: 6. The CDR3 spans 17 residues. CDR1 is KGHSH, CDR2 LQKENI, per germline. CDR3 in amino acids: CASSPTGTGGGTDTQYF. DNA for the CDR3: TGTGCCAGCTCACCTACCGGGACAGGGGGAGGCACAGATACGCAGTATTTT.

The V and J genes are TRBV25-1 and TRBJ2-3; 8 positions match TRBD2. The CDR3 has 15 residues. V dropped 2 bases and J dropped 1; count of bases not matched to a gene: 2. Germline-derived CDR1 and CDR2 are MGHDK and SYGVNS. This CDR3 reads CASSETSGGTDTQYF. The CDR3 DNA follows: TGTGCCAGCAGTGAAACTAGCGGAGGCACAGATACGCAGTATTTT.